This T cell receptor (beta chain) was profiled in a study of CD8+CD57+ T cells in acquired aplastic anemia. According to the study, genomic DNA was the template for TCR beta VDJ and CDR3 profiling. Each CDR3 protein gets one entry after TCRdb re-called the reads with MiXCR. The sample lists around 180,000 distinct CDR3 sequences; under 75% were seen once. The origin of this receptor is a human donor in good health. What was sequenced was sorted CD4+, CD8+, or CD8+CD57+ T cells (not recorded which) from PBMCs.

The CDR3 nucleotides read TGTGCCAGCTCCATTAGCCACGAGCAGTACTTC. It codes for CASSISHEQYF. V is TRBV7-9 and J is TRBJ2-7; D unresolved. The V gene lost 8 bases and the J gene lost 5 bases, with 10 bases spanning the gap. This CDR3 contains 11 residues. Germline CDR1 reads SEHNR; CDR2 reads FQNEAQ (reference sequence).